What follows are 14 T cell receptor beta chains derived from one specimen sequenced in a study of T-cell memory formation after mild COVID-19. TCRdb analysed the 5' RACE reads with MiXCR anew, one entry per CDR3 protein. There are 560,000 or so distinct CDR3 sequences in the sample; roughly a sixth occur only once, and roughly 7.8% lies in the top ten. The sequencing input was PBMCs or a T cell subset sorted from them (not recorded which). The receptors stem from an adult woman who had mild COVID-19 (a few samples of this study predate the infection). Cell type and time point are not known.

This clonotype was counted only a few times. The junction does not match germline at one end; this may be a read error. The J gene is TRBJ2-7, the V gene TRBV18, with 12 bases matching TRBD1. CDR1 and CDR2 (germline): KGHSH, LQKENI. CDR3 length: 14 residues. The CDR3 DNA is TGTGCCAGCTCCCCACCGGGACAGGGGGCCGAGCAGTACTTC. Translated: CASSPPGQGAEQYF.

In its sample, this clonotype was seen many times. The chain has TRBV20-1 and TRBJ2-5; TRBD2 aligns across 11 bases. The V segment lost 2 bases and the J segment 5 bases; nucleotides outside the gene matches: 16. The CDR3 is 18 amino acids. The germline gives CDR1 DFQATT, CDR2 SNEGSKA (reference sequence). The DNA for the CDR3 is TGCAGTGCTAGATCTACCGCCTTACTAGCGGGAGTTCGGGAGACCCAGTACTTC. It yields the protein CSARSTALLAGVRETQYF.

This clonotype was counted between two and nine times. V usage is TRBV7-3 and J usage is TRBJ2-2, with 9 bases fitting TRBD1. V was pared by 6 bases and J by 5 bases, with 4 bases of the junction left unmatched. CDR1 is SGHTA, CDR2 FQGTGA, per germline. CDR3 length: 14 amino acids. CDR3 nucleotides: TGTGCCAGCAGATGGACAGGGGATACCGGGGAGCTGTTTTTT. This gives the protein CASRWTGDTGELFF.

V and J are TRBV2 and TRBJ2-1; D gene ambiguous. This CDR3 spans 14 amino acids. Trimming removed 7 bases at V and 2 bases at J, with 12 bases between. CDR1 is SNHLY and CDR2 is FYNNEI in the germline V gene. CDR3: CASTIPGTYNEQFF. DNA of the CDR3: TGTGCCAGCACGATACCTGGGACCTACAATGAGCAGTTCTTC.

The CDR3 loop is CASRRGGSTEAFF. The CDR3 nucleotides are TGTGCCAGCAGGCGGGGGGGCTCCACTGAAGCTTTCTTT. The chain has TRBV2 and TRBJ1-1, with D perhaps matching TRBD1 (6 bases). The CDR3 runs to 13 residues. V lost 6 bases and J lost 4, with 12 bases in between. The V gene's germline CDR1 is SNHLY and CDR2 FYNNEI.

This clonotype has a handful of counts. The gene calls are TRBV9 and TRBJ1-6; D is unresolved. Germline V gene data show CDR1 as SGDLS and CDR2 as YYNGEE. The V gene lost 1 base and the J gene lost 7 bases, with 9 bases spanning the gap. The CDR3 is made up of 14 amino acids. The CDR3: CASSVRHGNSPLHF. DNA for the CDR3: TGTGCCAGCAGCGTAAGACACGGAAATTCACCCCTCCACTTT.

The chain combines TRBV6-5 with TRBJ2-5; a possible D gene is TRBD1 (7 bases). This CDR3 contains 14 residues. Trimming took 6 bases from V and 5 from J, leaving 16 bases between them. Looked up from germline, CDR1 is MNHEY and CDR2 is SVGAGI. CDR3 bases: TGTGCCAGCAGACGGACAGGCCGGGGGGAGACCCAGTACTTC. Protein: CASRRTGRGETQYF.

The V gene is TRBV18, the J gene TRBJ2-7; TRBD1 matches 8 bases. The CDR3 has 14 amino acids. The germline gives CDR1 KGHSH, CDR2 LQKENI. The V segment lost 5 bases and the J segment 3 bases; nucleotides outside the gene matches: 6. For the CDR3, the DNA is TGTGCCAGCTCATTCCGACAGGGGATCTACGAGCAGTACTTC. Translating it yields CASSFRQGIYEQYF. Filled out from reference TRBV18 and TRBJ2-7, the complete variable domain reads NAGVMQNPRHLVRRRGQEARLRCSPMKGHSHVYWYRQLPEEGLKFMVYLQKENIIDESGMPKERFSAEFPKEGPSILRIQQVVRGDSAAYFCASSFRQGIYEQYFGPGTRLTVT.

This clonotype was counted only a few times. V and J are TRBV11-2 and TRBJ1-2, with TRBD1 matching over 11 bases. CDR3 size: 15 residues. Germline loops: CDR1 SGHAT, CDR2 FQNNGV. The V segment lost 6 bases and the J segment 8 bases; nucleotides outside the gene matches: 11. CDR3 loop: CASRPLTGTGGGYTF. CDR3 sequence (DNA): TGTGCCAGCAGACCCTTAACCGGGACAGGGGGAGGCTACACCTTC.

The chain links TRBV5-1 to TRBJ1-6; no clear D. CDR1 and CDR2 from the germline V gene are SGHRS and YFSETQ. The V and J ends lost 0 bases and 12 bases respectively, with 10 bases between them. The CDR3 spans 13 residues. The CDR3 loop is CASSLVPDQPLHF. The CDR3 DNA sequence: TGCGCCAGCAGCTTGGTGCCGGATCAACCCCTCCACTTT. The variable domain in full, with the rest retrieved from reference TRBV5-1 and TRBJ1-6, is KAGVTQTPRYLIKTRGQQVTLSCSPISGHRSVSWYQQTPGQGLQFLFEYFSETQRNKGNFPGRFSGRQFSNSRSEMNVSTLELGDSALYLCASSLVPDQPLHFGNGTRLTVT.

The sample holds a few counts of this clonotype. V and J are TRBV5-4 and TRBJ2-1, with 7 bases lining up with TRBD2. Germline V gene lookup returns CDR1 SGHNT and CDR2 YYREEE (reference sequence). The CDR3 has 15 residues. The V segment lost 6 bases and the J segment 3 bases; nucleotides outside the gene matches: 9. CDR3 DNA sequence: TGTGCCAGCACCAACTTGGTAGCGGGCTACAATGAGCAGTTCTTC. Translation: CASTNLVAGYNEQFF.

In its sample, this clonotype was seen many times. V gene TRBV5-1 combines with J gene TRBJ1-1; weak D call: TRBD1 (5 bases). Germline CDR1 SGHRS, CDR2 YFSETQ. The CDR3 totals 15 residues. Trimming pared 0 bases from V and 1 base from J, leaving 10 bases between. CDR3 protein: CASSLVPGGNTEAFF. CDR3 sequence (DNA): TGCGCCAGCAGCTTGGTTCCGGGGGGGAACACTGAAGCTTTCTTT.

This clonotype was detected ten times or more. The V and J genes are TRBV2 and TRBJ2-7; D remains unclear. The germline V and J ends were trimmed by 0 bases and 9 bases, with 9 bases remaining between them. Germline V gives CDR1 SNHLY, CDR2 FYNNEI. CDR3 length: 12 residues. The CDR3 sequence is CASSEALRAQYF. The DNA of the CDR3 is TGTGCCAGCAGTGAAGCGCTTCGGGCGCAGTACTTC.

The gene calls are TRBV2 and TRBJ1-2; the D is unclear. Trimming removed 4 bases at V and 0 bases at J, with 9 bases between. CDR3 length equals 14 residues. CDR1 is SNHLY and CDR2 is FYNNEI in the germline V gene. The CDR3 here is CASSATVSNYGYTF. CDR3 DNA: TGTGCCAGCAGTGCAACCGTCTCTAACTATGGCTACACCTTC.